Below, 21 T cell receptor beta chains from the same sample are listed, as sequenced in a study of OX40 agonist ivuxolimab in advanced cancers. Assay: immunoSEQ multiplex PCR; the TCRdb copy retains only in-frame clones and omits some. Here the sample spans about 120,000 clones, roughly 95% being singletons. Specimen: CD4+ or CD8+ T cells sorted from blood, collected in a trial of the OX40 agonist ivuxolimab. The origin of the receptors is an adult with an advanced solid tumor such as melanoma, head and neck, liver or kidney cancer.

This chain uses TRBV7-8 with TRBJ2-1; 9 positions match TRBD2. V gave up 4 bases and J gave up 7 bases; unmatched junction bases: 11. The CDR3 has 16 amino acids. Germline V gives CDR1 SGHVS, CDR2 FQNEAQ. CDR3 residues: CASSSTAGGIGNEQFF. The CDR3, as DNA: TGTGCCAGCAGCTCGACCGCGGGGGGGATTGGAAATGAGCAGTTCTTC.

The chain employs TRBV7-9 and TRBJ1-1, with D possibly being TRBD1 (6 bases). The germline V gene has CDR1 SEHNR and CDR2 FQNEAQ (reference sequence). The ends were cut back, 4 bases at V and 4 bases at J, with 22 bases in the middle. This CDR3 is built from 17 residues. Here the CDR3 reads CASSYPSVGGKGTEAFF. CDR3 DNA: TGTGCCAGCAGCTACCCCTCTGTGGGGGGCAAAGGCACTGAAGCTTTCTTT.

The V gene is TRBV30, the J gene TRBJ1-2; TRBD1 matches at 8 bases. The length of the CDR3 is 13 residues. J lost 3 bases, V lost 5 bases, and 5 bases had no gene match. CDR1 is GTSNPN and CDR2 is SVGIG in the germline V gene (reference sequence). CDR3: CAWSDRDYYGYTF. CDR3 nucleotides: TGTGCCTGGTCGGACAGGGACTACTATGGCTACACCTTC.

The CDR3 DNA reads TGTGCCAGCAGCCAAGCCCGGGGACGCGCGTCAGGCTACACCTTC. It specifies CASSQARGRASGYTF. This sequence joins TRBV14 and TRBJ1-2; D might be TRBD1 (5 bases). V dropped 1 base and J dropped 8 bases, with 17 bases sitting between them. The CDR3 runs to 15 residues. Germline loops: CDR1 SGHDN, CDR2 FVKESK.

CDR3 DNA: TGTGCCAGCAGAACGGGGGACAGAGATAATTCACCCCTCCACTTT. The encoded protein is CASRTGDRDNSPLHF. This sequence joins TRBV9 and TRBJ1-6; TRBD1 agrees at 7 bases. Per the germline V gene, CDR1 is SGDLS and CDR2 is YYNGEE. V shed 5 bases and J 5 bases; nucleotides not matched to a gene: 7. The CDR3 extends over 15 amino acids.

This chain's CDR3 is CASSWGGGGVDQPQHF. DNA of the CDR3: TGTGCCAGCAGCTGGGGAGGAGGAGGGGTGGACCAGCCCCAGCATTTT. The V gene is TRBV5-6, the J gene TRBJ1-5; D might be TRBD1 (5 bases). CDR3 length: 16 residues. The germline V gene encodes CDR1 SGHDT and CDR2 YYEEEE. Between the trimmed V and J ends, which lost 3 bases and 7 bases, there was a span of 20 bases.

The chain combines TRBV18 with TRBJ1-3; possible D gene TRBD1, 6 bases. The CDR3 runs 14 residues. Deletions cut 6 bases from V and 1 base from J, with 10 bases between. Germline V gene lookup returns CDR1 KGHSH and CDR2 LQKENI. The CDR3 DNA sequence: TGTGCCAGCTCGCATGGGACATCTGGAAACACCATATATTTT. Protein: CASSHGTSGNTIYF.

This clone was recorded only once. The chain recombines TRBV7-3 with TRBJ2-1, with D maybe TRBD2 (6 bases). Trimming shortened V by 5 bases and J by 6 bases, and 20 bases separated the two germline ends. Germline V gene data show CDR1 as SGHTA and CDR2 as FQGTGA. The CDR3 is 16 residues long. The CDR3 DNA reads TGTGCCAGCAGCCCCGGGGGAGGCCTGGGGGGCAATGAGCAGTTCTTC. Translation gives CASSPGGGLGGNEQFF.

The rearrangement links TRBV5-1 to TRBJ1-2; 7 bases map to TRBD1. CDR1 and CDR2 from the germline V gene are SGHRS and YFSETQ. Germline trimming cut 0 bases from V and 7 bases from J; bases unmatched to any gene: 3. The CDR3 is 13 amino acids. CDR3 in amino acids: CASSLDPGGGYTF. CDR3 coding DNA: TGCGCCAGCAGCTTGGATCCAGGGGGTGGCTACACCTTC.

The V gene is TRBV5-5, the J gene TRBJ2-6; tentatively, D is TRBD1 (6 bases). This CDR3 is 18 amino acids long. Germline V CDR1 and CDR2: SGHKS, YYEKEE (reference sequence). Trimming took 1 base from V and 6 from J, leaving 20 bases between them. CDR3 sequence reads: CASSLLGQRTQEANVLTF. The CDR3 nucleotides read TGTGCCAGCAGCTTGCTCGGACAGAGAACTCAAGAGGCCAACGTCCTGACTTTC. Using reference TRBV5-5 and TRBJ2-6 for the parts outside the CDR3, the full variable domain is DAGVTQSPTHLIKTRGQQVTLRCSPISGHKSVSWYQQVLGQGPQFIFQYYEKEERGRGNFPDRFSARQFPNYSSELNVNALLLGDSALYLCASSLLGQRTQEANVLTFGAGSRLTVL.

A single count supports this clone. The V call is TRBV18, the J call TRBJ2-5; TRBD2 agrees at 11 bases. The CDR3 has 16 amino acids. The J segment lost 5 bases and the V segment lost 3 bases, leaving 8 bases of the junction unmatched. Looked up from germline, CDR1 is KGHSH and CDR2 is LQKENI. The CDR3 DNA reads TGTGCCAGCTCACCGGCTTCGGGACTAGCGGACGAGACCCAGTACTTC. Translation gives CASSPASGLADETQYF.

V usage is TRBV2 and J usage is TRBJ1-6; D unresolved. Looked up from germline, CDR1 is SNHLY and CDR2 is FYNNEI. The V gene lost 1 base and the J gene lost 6 bases, with 10 bases spanning the gap. The CDR3 spans 15 residues. As DNA, the CDR3 is TGTGCCAGCAGTGAAGTCGGGGTCGTTAATTCACCCCTCCACTTT. Encoded protein: CASSEVGVVNSPLHF.

The chain combines TRBV7-9 with TRBJ2-2; TRBD1 matches at 8 bases. CDR1 is SEHNR and CDR2 is FQNEAQ in the germline V gene (reference sequence). The length of the CDR3 is 13 residues. J was trimmed by 6 bases and V by 5 bases; bases with no gene match: 2. This chain's CDR3 is CASSRTGPGELFF. Written as DNA, the CDR3 is TGTGCCAGCAGCCGGACAGGGCCCGGGGAGCTGTTTTTT.

The V call is TRBV9, the J call TRBJ2-5; 8 positions agree with TRBD2. This CDR3 comprises 16 residues. Per the germline V gene, CDR1 is SGDLS and CDR2 is YYNGEE. Trimming at V came to 1 base and at J to 1 base, leaving 6 bases not matched to a gene. CDR3 bases: TGTGCCAGCAGCGTAACGGCGGGAGGCCCCCAAGAGACCCAGTACTTC. Amino acid sequence: CASSVTAGGPQETQYF.

The chain recombines TRBV7-6 with TRBJ1-6, with 7 nucleotides matching TRBD1. V gave up 5 bases and J gave up 9 bases; unmatched junction bases: 10. Germline lookup yields CDR1 SGHVS and CDR2 FNYEAQ. The CDR3 is made up of 15 amino acids. The CDR3 is CASSARQGMGSPLHF. The CDR3 DNA follows: TGTGCCAGCAGCGCCCGACAGGGAATGGGTTCACCCCTCCACTTT.

V gene TRBV7-9 combines with J gene TRBJ1-2, with 10 bases aligning to TRBD1. The V gene end was trimmed by 4 bases and the J gene end by 1 base; junction bases not matched to a gene: 15. CDR3 length: 19 residues. CDR1 is SEHNR and CDR2 is FQNEAQ in the germline V gene (reference sequence). The CDR3 nucleotides read TGTGCCAGCAGCTCGACCTCCGGGACAGGGGCTTACATTAACTATGGCTACACCTTC. Translated, it gives CASSSTSGTGAYINYGYTF.

This sequence joins TRBV2 and TRBJ2-7, with 9 bases that match TRBD1. Losses at the gene ends were 5 bases for V and 2 bases for J; bases not matched to a gene: 7. The CDR3 runs 15 residues. The germline V gene encodes CDR1 SNHLY and CDR2 FYNNEI. The CDR3 is CASSRDRATAYEQYF. CDR3 coding DNA: TGTGCCAGCAGTCGGGACAGGGCCACAGCCTACGAGCAGTACTTC.

The rearrangement joins TRBV11-2 to TRBJ2-1; D possibly corresponds to TRBD2 (6 bases). With 2 bases removed from V and 6 bases from J, the gap between germline ends came to 17 bases. The CDR3 sequence is 16 residues long. CDR1 is SGHAT and CDR2 is FQNNGV in the germline V gene. As DNA, the CDR3 is TGTGCCAGCAGCTTACAACAGGCGCGGGAAGCCAATGAGCAGTTCTTC. Protein product: CASSLQQAREANEQFF.

The chain recombines TRBV9 with TRBJ2-6; D is undetermined. The CDR3 has 15 residues. V was clipped by 1 base and J by 3 bases, with 8 bases between them. Germline V CDR1 and CDR2: SGDLS, YYNGEE. In DNA, the CDR3 is TGTGCCAGCAGCGTACGGACCCTTGGGGCCAACGTCCTGACTTTC. Protein sequence: CASSVRTLGANVLTF.

The CDR3 coding sequence is TGTGCCAGCAGTTCGTCCGCTCTAGCGGGGGGAACCTACGAGCAGTACTTC. It specifies CASSSSALAGGTYEQYF. The chain couples TRBV28 to TRBJ2-7, with 11 bases that match TRBD2. Germline lookup yields CDR1 MDHEN and CDR2 SYDVKM. The CDR3 is 17 residues long. The ends lost 4 bases at V and 2 bases at J; junction bases unmatched: 10.

The rearrangement uses TRBV7-9 and TRBJ1-5; 12 bases are a match to TRBD1. The CDR3 contains 19 residues. Germline values: CDR1 SEHNR, CDR2 FQNEAQ (reference sequence). V gave up 4 bases and J gave up 0 bases; unmatched junction bases: 10. The CDR3 protein is CASSSSRDRGLYSNQPQHF. The DNA of the CDR3 is TGTGCCAGCAGCTCTTCAAGGGACAGGGGGCTCTATAGCAATCAGCCCCAGCATTTT. The full variable domain, with the rest looked up from reference TRBV7-9 and TRBJ1-5, is DTGVSQNPRHKITKRGQNVTFRCDPISEHNRLYWYRQTLGQGPEFLTYFQNEAQLEKSRLLSDRFSAERPKGSFSTLEIQRTEQGDSAMYLCASSSSRDRGLYSNQPQHFGDGTRLSIL.